The clone carrying this T cell receptor beta chain was observed many times. The data derive from a study of identical twins. Germline V lookup: CDR1 SGHAT, CDR2 FQDESV (reference sequence). V was cut by 4 bases and J by 6 bases, with 7 bases left in between. The length of the CDR3 is 12 residues. One entry per CDR3 protein, called by TCRdb with MiXCR from the 5' RACE reads. The sample shows under 300,000 distinct CDR3 sequences, around 8% of them seen only once. This sample was also put to use in a study of yellow fever vaccine responses in identical twins.

This chain connects TRBV11-1 to TRBJ2-1; D is uncertain. The sequenced sample was CD8+ T cells sorted from blood. This sequence was found in a woman aged 18-29 years in good health. Written as DNA, the CDR3 is TGTGCCAGCAGCTCGAGCCCCAATGAGCAGTTCTTC. This sequence encodes CASSSSPNEQFF.